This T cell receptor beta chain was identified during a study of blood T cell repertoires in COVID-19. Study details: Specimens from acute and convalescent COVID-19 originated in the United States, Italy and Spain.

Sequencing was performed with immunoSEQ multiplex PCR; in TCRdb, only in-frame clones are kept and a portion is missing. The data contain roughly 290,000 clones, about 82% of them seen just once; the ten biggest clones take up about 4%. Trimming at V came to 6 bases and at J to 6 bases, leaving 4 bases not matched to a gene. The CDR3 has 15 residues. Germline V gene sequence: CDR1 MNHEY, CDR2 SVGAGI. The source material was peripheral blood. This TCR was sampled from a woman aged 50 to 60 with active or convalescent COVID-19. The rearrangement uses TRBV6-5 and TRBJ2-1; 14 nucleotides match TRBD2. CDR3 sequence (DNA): TGTGCCAGCAGAAAAGGGACTAGCGGGGGCAATGAGCAGTTCTTC. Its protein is CASRKGTSGGNEQFF.